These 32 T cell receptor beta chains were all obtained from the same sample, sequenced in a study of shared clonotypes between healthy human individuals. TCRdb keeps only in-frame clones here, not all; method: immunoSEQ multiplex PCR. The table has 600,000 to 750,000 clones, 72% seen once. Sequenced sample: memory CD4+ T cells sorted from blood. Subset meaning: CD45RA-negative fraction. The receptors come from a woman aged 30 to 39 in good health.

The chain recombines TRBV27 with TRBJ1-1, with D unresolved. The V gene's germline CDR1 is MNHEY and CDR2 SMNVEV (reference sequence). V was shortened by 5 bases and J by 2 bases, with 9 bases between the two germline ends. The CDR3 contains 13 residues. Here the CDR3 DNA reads TGTGCCAGCAGTCCCCGTGGTAACACTGAAGCTTTCTTT. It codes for CASSPRGNTEAFF.

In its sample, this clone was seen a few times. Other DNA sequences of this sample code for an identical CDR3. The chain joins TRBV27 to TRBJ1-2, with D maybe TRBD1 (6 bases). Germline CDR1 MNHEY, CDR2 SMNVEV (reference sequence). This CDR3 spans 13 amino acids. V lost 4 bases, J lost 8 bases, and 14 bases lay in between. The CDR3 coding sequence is TGTGCCAGCAGTTCCCCGACAGGCCGGGGCTACACCTTC. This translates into CASSSPTGRGYTF.

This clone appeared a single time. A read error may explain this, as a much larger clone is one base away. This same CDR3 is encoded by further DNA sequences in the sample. For the CDR3, the DNA is TGCGCCAGCAGTTCGGGGCAGCAAGAAGAAGGCTACACCTTC. Its protein is CASSSGQQEEGYTF. The rearrangement joins TRBV5-1 to TRBJ1-2, with TRBD1 as a possible D gene (5 bases). The CDR3 has 14 residues. CDR1 SGHRS and CDR2 YFSETQ come from the germline V gene. Deletions cut 5 bases from V and 8 bases from J, with 19 bases between.

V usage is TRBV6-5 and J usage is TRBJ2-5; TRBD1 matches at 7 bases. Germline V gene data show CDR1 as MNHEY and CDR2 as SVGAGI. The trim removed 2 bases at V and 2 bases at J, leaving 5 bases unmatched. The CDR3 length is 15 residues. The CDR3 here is CASSYQPGQQETQYF. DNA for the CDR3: TGTGCCAGCAGTTACCAACCGGGACAGCAAGAGACCCAGTACTTC.

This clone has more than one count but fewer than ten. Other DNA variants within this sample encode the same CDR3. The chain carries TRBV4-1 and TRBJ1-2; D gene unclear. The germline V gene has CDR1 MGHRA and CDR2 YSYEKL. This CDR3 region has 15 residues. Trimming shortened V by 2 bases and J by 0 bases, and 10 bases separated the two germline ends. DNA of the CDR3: TGCGCCAGCAGCCAACAGTCCCGGACTAACTATGGCTACACCTTC. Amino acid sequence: CASSQQSRTNYGYTF.

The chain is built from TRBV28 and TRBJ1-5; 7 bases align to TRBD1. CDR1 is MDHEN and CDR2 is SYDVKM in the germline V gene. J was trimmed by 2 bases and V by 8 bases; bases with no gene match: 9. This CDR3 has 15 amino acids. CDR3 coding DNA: TGTGCCAGCTTGTTCCGGGACAGACGCAATCAGCCCCAGCATTTT. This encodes CASLFRDRRNQPQHF.

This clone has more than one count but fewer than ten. CDR3 nucleotides: TGCAGCTCAGGGGGCTTATCTGGCTACACCTTC. Protein product: CSSGGLSGYTF. The V call is TRBV20-1, the J call TRBJ1-2; TRBD1 matches at 8 bases. Germline CDR1 is DFQATT and CDR2 is SNEGSKA (reference sequence). The CDR3 runs 11 residues.

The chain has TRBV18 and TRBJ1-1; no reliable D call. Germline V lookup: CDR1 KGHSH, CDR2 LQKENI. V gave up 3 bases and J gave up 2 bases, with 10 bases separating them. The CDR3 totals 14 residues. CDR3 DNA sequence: TGTGCCAGCTCACCTGCCGGAATAAACACTGAAGCTTTCTTT. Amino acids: CASSPAGINTEAFF.

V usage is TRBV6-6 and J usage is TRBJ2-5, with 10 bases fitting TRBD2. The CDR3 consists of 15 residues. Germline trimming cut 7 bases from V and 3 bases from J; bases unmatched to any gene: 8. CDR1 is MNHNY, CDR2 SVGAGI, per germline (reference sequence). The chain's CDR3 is CASTGTSGIEETQYF. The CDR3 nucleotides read TGTGCCAGCACAGGAACTAGCGGGATAGAAGAGACCCAGTACTTC.

The CDR3 coding sequence is TGTGCCACCAGCTCCCGGGCCCGATACGAGCAGTACTTC. Translated, it gives CATSSRARYEQYF. The chain uses TRBV15 and TRBJ2-7, with D uncertain. The CDR3 loop spans 13 amino acids. Per the germline V gene, CDR1 is LNHNV and CDR2 is YYDKDF (reference sequence). The V gene lost 5 bases and the J gene lost 4 bases, with 12 bases spanning the gap.

CDR3 region: CASSGLGTGELFF. The CDR3 DNA reads TGCGCCAGCAGTGGCCTGGGGACCGGGGAGCTGTTTTTT. The V call is TRBV10-1, the J call TRBJ2-2; D unresolved. V lost 4 bases and J 5 bases, leaving 8 bases between the germline ends. Germline V gene data show CDR1 as WNHNN and CDR2 as SYGVQD (reference sequence). The CDR3 is made up of 13 amino acids.

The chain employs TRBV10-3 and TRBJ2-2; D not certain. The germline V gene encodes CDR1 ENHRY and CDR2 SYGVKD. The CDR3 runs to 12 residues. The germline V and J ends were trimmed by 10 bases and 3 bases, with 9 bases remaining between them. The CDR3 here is CATKTDTGELFF. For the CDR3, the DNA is TGTGCCACTAAGACCGACACCGGGGAGCTGTTTTTT.

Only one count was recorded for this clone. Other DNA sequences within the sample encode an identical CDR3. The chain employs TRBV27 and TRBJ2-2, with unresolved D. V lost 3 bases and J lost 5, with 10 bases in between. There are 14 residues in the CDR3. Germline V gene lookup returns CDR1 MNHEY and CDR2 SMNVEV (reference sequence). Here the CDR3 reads CASSLRRNTGELFF. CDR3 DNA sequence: TGTGCCAGCAGTTTGAGGCGGAATACCGGGGAGCTGTTTTTT.

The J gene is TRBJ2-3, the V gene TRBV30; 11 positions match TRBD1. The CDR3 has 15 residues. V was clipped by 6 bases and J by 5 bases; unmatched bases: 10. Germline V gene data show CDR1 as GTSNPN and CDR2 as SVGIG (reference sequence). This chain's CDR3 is CACDSRDRGGDTQYF. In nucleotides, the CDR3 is TGTGCCTGTGACTCCCGGGACAGGGGGGGAGATACGCAGTATTTT. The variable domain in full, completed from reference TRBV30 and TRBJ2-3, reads SQTIHQWPATLVQPVGSPLSLECTVEGTSNPNLYWYRQAAGRGLQLLFYSVGIGQISSEVPQNLSASRPQDRQFILSSKKLLLSDSGFYLCACDSRDRGGDTQYFGPGTRLTVL.

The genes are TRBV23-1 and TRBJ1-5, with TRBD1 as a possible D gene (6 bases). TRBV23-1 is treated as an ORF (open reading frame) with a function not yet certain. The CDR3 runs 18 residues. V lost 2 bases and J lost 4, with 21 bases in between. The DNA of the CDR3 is TGCGCCAGCAGTCAAAGGACAGCTCGGTTGCGCGGTAATCAGCCCCAGCATTTT. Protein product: CASSQRTARLRGNQPQHF.

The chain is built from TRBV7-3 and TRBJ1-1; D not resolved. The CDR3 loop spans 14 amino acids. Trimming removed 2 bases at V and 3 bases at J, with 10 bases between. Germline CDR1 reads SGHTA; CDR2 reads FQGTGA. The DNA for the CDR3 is TGTGCCAGCAGCTTACTTGGTGGGGACACTGAAGCTTTCTTT. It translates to CASSLLGGDTEAFF.

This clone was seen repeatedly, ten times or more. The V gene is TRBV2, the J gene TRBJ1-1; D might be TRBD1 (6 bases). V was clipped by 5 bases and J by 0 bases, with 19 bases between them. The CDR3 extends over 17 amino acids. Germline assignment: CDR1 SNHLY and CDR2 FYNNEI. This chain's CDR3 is CASSHRQEWEMNTEAFF. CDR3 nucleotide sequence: TGTGCCAGCAGTCATCGACAGGAATGGGAAATGAACACTGAAGCTTTCTTT. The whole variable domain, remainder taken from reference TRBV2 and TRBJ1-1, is EPEVTQTPSHQVTQMGQEVILRCVPISNHLYFYWYRQILGQKVEFLVSFYNNEISEKSEIFDDQFSVERPDGSNFTLKIRSTKLEDSAMYFCASSHRQEWEMNTEAFFGQGTRLTVV.

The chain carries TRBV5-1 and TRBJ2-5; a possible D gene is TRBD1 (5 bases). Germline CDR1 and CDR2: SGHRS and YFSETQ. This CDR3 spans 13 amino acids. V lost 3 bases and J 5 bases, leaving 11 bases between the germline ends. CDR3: CASSSRESETQYF. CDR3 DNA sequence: TGCGCCAGCAGCTCCAGGGAATCGGAGACCCAGTACTTC.

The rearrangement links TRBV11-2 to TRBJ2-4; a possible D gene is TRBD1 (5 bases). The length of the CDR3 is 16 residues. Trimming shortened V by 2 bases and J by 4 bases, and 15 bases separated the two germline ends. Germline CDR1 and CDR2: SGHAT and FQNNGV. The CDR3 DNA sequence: TGTGCCAGCAGCTTACTGATCAGGGTACAAAAAAACATTCAGTACTTC. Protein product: CASSLLIRVQKNIQYF.

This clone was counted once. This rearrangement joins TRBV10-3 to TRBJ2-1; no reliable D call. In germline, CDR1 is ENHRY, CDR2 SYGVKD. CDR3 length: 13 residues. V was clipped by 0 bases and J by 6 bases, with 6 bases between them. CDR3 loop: CAISESMSNEQFF. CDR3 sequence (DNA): TGTGCCATCAGTGAGTCGATGAGCAATGAGCAGTTCTTC.

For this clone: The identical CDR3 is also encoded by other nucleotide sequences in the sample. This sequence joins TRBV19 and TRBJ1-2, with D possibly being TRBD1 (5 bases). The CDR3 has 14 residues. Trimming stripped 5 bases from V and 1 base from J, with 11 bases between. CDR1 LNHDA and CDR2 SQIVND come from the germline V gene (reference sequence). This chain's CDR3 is CASSPPTVNYGYTF. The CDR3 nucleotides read TGTGCCAGTAGTCCGCCGACAGTTAACTATGGCTACACCTTC. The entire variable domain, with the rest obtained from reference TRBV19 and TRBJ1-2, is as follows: DGGITQSPKYLFRKEGQNVTLSCEQNLNHDAMYWYRQDPGQGLRLIYYSQIVNDFQKGDIAEGYSVSREKKESFPLTVTSAQKNPTAFYLCASSPPTVNYGYTFGSGTRLTVV.

The CDR3 DNA follows: TGCGCCAGCAGTGAGGGGACCGCCTACAATGAGCAGTTCTTC. Its protein product is CASSEGTAYNEQFF. The chain uses TRBV10-1 and TRBJ2-1; D might be TRBD1 or TRBD2, each matching 5 bases. CDR3 size: 14 residues. The V end was cut by 2 bases, the J end by 2 bases, with 7 bases between. Germline assignment: CDR1 WNHNN and CDR2 SYGVQD (reference sequence).

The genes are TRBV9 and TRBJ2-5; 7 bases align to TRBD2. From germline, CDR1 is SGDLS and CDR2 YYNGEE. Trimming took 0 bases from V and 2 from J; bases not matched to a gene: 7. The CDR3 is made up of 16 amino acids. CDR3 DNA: TGTGCCAGCAGCGTAGGAGCGGGACCACTGCAAGAGACCCAGTACTTC. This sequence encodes CASSVGAGPLQETQYF. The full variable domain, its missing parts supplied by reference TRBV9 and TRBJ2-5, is DSGVTQTPKHLITATGQRVTLRCSPRSGDLSVYWYQQSLDQGLQFLIQYYNGEERAKGNILERFSAQQFPDLHSELNLSSLELGDSALYFCASSVGAGPLQETQYFGPGTRLLVL.

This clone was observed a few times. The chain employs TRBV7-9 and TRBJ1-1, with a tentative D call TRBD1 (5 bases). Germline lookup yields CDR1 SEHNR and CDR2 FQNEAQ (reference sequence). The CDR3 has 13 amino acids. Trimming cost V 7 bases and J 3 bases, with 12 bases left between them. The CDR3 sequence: CASNRDADTEAFF. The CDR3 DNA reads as TGTGCCAGCAACCGGGACGCCGACACTGAAGCTTTCTTT. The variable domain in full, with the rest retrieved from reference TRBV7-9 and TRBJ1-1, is DTGVSQNPRHKITKRGQNVTFRCDPISEHNRLYWYRQTLGQGPEFLTYFQNEAQLEKSRLLSDRFSAERPKGSFSTLEIQRTEQGDSAMYLCASNRDADTEAFFGQGTRLTVV.

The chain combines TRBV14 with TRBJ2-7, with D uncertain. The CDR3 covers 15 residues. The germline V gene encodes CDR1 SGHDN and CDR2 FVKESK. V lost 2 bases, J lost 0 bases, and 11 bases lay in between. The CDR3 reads CASSQPERSSYEQYF. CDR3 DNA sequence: TGTGCCAGCAGCCAACCAGAACGAAGCTCCTACGAGCAGTACTTC.

DNA of the CDR3: TGTGCCAGCACAGGCAGGGCCAACACCGGGGAGCTGTTTTTT. It encodes CASTGRANTGELFF. The gene calls are TRBV6-5 and TRBJ2-2; tentatively, D is TRBD1 (5 bases). The CDR3 extends over 14 amino acids. Germline V gives CDR1 MNHEY, CDR2 SVGAGI. V was pared by 7 bases and J by 2 bases, with 11 bases between.

CDR3 sequence reads: CASSVEAGGPGEQFF. CDR3 DNA: TGTGCCAGCAGCGTAGAAGCGGGAGGGCCAGGTGAGCAGTTCTTC. This chain joins TRBV9 and TRBJ2-1, with 10 bases identical to TRBD2. CDR3 size: 15 residues. Trimming removed 0 bases from V and 9 bases from J; junction bases left unmatched: 6. From germline, CDR1 is SGDLS and CDR2 YYNGEE.

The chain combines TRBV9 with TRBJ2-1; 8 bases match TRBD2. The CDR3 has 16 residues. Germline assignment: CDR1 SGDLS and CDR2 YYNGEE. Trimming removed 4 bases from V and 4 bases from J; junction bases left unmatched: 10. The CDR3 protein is CASSPPPTSGYNEQFF. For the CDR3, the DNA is TGTGCCAGCAGCCCACCCCCAACTAGCGGTTACAATGAGCAGTTCTTC. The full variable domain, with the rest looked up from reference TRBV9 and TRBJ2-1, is DSGVTQTPKHLITATGQRVTLRCSPRSGDLSVYWYQQSLDQGLQFLIQYYNGEERAKGNILERFSAQQFPDLHSELNLSSLELGDSALYFCASSPPPTSGYNEQFFGPGTRLTVL.

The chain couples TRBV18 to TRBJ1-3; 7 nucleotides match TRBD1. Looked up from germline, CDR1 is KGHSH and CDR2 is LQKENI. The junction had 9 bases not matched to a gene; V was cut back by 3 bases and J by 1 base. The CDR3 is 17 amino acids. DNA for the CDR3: TGTGCCAGCTCACCTAGCCATGAGGGGGCGTCTGGAAACACCATATATTTT. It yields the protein CASSPSHEGASGNTIYF.

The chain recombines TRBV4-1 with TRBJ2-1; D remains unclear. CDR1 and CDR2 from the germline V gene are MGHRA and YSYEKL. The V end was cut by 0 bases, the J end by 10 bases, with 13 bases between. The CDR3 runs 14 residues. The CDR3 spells CASSQDSGRREQFF. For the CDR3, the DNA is TGCGCCAGCAGCCAAGATTCTGGAAGAAGGGAGCAGTTCTTC.

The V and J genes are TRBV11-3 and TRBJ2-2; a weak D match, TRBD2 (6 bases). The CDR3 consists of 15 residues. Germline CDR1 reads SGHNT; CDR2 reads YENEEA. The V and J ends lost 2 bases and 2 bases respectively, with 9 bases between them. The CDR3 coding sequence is TGTGCCAGCAGCTTACGGGGGACCAACACCGGGGAGCTGTTTTTT. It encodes CASSLRGTNTGELFF.

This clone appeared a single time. For the CDR3, the DNA is TGCAGCGTTGATCTGCCGGACACAGATACGCAGTATTTT. As protein: CSVDLPDTDTQYF. This sequence joins TRBV29-1 and TRBJ2-3; D not resolved. The germline CDR1 and CDR2 sequences are SQVTM and ANQGSEA. V was pared by 3 bases and J by 2 bases, with 9 bases between. This CDR3 region has 13 residues.